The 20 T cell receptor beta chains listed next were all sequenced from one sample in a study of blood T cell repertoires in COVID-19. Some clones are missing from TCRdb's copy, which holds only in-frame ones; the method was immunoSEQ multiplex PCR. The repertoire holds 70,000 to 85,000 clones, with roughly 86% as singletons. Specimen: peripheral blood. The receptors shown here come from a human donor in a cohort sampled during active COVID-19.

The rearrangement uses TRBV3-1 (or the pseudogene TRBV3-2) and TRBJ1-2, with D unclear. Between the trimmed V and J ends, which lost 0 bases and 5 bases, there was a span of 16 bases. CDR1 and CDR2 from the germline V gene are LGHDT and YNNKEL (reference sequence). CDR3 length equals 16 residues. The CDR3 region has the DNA TGTGCCAGCAGCCAAGAGCGGGCAGTTAGTAGGTATGGCTACACCTTC. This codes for CASSQERAVSRYGYTF.

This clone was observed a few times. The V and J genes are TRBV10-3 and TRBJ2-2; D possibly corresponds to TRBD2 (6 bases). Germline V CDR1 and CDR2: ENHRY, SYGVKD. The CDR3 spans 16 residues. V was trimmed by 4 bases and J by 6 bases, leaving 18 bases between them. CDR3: CAISGAGGKVAGELFF. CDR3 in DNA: TGTGCCATCAGTGGGGCTGGAGGGAAGGTAGCCGGGGAGCTGTTTTTT.

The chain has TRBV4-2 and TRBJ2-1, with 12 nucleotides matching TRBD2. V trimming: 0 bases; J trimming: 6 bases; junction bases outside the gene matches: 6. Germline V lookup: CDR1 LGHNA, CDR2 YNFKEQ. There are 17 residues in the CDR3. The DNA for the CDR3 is TGTGCCAGCAGCCAAGATCGAACTAGCGGGGGGCGCAATGAGCAGTTCTTC. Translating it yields CASSQDRTSGGRNEQFF.

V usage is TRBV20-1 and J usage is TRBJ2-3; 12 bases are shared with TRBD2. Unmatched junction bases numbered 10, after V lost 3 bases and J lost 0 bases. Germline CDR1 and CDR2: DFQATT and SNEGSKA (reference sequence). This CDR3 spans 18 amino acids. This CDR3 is CSASPPSGGDSSTDTQYF. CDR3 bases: TGCAGTGCTAGTCCTCCTAGCGGGGGGGACTCTAGCACAGATACGCAGTATTTT.

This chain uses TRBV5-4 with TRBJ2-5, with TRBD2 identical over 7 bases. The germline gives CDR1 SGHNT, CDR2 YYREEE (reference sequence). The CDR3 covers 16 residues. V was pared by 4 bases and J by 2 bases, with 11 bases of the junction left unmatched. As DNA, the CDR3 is TGTGCCAGCAGCACAAAGGCCGGCGGGGGACAAGAGACCCAGTACTTC. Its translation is CASSTKAGGGQETQYF.

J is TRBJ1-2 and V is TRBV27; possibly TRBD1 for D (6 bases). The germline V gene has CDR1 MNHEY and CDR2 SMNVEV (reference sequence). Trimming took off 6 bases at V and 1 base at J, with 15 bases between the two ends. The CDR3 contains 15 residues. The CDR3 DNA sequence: TGTGCCAGCAGATCCCGGGACACTGGTAACTATGGCTACACCTTC. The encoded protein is CASRSRDTGNYGYTF.

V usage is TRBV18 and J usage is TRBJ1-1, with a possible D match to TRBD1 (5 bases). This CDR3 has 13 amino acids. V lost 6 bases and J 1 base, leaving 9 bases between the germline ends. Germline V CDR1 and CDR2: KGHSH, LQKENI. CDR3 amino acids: CASSLTANTEAFF. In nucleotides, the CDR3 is TGTGCCAGCTCTTTGACAGCGAACACTGAAGCTTTCTTT.

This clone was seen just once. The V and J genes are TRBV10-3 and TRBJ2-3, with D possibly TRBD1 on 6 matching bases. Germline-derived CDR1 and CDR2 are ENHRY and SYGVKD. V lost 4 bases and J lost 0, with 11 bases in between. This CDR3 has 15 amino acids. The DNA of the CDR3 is TGTGCCATCAGTGGTACAGGGTTAAGCACAGATACGCAGTATTTT. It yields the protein CAISGTGLSTDTQYF.

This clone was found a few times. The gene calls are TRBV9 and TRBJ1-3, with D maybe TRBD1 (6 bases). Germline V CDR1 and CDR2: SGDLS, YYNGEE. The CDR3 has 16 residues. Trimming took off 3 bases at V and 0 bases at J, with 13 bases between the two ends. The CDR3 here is CASSAGPTGSGNTIYF. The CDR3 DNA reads TGTGCCAGCAGCGCCGGACCGACAGGCTCTGGAAACACCATATATTTT.

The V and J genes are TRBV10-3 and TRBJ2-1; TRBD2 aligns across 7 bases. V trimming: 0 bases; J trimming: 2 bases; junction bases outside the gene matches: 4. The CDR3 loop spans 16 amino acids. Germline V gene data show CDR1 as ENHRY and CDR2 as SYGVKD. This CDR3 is CAISESSGVTYNEQFF. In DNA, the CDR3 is TGTGCCATCAGTGAGTCAAGCGGGGTAACCTACAATGAGCAGTTCTTC.

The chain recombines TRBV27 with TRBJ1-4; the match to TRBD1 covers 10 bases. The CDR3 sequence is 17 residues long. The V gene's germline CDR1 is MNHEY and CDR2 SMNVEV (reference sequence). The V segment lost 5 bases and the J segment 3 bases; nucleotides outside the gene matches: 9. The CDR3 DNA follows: TGTGCCAGCAGTCCGGGCCGACAGGGGGCGTCTAATGAAAAACTGTTTTTT. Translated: CASSPGRQGASNEKLFF.

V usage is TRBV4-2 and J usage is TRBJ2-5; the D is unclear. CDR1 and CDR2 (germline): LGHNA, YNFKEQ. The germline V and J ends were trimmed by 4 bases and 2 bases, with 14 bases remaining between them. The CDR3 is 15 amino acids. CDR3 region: CASSPPERLQETQYF. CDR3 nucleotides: TGTGCCAGCAGCCCCCCTGAACGGTTACAAGAGACCCAGTACTTC.

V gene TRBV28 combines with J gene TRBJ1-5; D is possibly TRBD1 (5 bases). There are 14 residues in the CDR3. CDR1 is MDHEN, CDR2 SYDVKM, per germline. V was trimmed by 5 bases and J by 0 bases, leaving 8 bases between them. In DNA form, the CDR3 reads TGTGCCAGCAGTCCGACAGATAGCAATCAGCCCCAGCATTTT. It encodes CASSPTDSNQPQHF.

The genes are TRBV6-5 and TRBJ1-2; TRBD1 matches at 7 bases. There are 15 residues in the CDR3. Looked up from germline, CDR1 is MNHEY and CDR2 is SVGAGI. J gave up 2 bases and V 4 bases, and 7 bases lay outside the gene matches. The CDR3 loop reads CASSSRLGGNYGYTF. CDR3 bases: TGTGCCAGCAGTTCCCGTTTAGGGGGCAACTATGGCTACACCTTC.

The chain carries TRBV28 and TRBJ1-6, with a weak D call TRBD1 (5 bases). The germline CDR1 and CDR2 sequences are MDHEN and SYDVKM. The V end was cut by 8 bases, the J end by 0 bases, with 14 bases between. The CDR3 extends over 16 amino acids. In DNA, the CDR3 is TGTGCCAGCCGGGTGGGGGGGAGCTCCTATAATTCACCCCTCCACTTT. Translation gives CASRVGGSSYNSPLHF.

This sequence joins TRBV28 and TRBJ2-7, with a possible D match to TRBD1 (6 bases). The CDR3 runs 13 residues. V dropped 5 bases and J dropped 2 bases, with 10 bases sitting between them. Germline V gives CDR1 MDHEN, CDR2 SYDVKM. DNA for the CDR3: TGTGCCAGCAGTACGGGACAACCCTACGAGCAGTACTTC. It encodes CASSTGQPYEQYF. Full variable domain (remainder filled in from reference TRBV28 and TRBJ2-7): DVKVTQSSRYLVKRTGEKVFLECVQDMDHENMFWYRQDPGLGLRLIYFSYDVKMKEKGDIPEGYSVSREKKERFSLILESASTNQTSMYLCASSTGQPYEQYFGPGTRLTVT.

CDR3 nucleotides: TGTGCCAGCAGCGTGGGAGACAGGGGGTATAATTCACCCCTCCACTTT. Its translation is CASSVGDRGYNSPLHF. The chain combines TRBV9 with TRBJ1-6; 9 bases are a match to TRBD1. V was pared by 2 bases and J by 4 bases, with 4 bases of the junction left unmatched. This CDR3 spans 16 amino acids. Per germline, CDR1 SGDLS and CDR2 YYNGEE.

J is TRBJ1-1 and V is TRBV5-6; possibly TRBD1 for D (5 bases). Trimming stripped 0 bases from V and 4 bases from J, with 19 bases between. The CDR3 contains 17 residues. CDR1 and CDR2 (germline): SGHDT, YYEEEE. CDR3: CASSLGGTLEGITEAFF. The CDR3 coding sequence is TGTGCCAGCAGCTTGGGCGGGACCCTGGAAGGAATCACTGAAGCTTTCTTT.

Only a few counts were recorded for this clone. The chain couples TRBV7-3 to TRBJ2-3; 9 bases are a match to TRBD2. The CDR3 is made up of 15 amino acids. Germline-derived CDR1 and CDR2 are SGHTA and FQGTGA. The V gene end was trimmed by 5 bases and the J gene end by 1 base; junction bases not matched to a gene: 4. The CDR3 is CASSARTSGTDTQYF. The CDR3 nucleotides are TGTGCCAGCAGCGCGCGGACTAGCGGCACAGATACGCAGTATTTT. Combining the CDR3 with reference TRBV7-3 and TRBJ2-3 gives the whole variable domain GAGVSQTPSNKVTEKGKYVELRCDPISGHTALYWYRQSLGQGPEFLIYFQGTGAADDSGLPNDRFFAVRPEGSVSTLKIQRTERGDSAVYLCASSARTSGTDTQYFGPGTRLTVL.

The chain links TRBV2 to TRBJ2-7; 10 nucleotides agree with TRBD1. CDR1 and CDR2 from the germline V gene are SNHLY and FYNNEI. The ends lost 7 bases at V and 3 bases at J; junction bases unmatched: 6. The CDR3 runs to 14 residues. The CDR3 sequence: CASNYRDRGYEQYF. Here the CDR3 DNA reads TGTGCCAGCAATTACCGGGACAGGGGCTACGAGCAGTACTTC.